This T cell receptor (beta chain) originates from a study of T cell repertoires in cytomegalovirus infection. Study overall: Recently described HLA-C-restricted plus well-studied HLA-B-restricted CMV epitopes were used.

MiXCR, run by TCRdb on the reads, gives a single entry per CDR3 protein. The sample holds some 590,000 distinct CDR3 sequences; around 40% are singletons and the top ten take 48%. The CDR3 has 18 residues. V gave up 1 base and J gave up 2 bases; unmatched junction bases: 11. As for this clonotype: Antigen: not known.

The source is a human donor in good health (CMV status not recorded). Some clones in this sample may be carry-over from other donors' samples. The chain couples TRBV12-3 or TRBV12-4 to TRBJ1-5; 7 positions agree with TRBD1. Sample: cultured PBMCs, taken from culture after CMV antigen stimulation. CDR3 sequence reads: CASSLGAGGGLGNQPQHF. DNA for the CDR3: TGTGCCAGCAGTTTAGGGGCAGGGGGAGGGTTGGGCAATCAGCCCCAGCATTTT.